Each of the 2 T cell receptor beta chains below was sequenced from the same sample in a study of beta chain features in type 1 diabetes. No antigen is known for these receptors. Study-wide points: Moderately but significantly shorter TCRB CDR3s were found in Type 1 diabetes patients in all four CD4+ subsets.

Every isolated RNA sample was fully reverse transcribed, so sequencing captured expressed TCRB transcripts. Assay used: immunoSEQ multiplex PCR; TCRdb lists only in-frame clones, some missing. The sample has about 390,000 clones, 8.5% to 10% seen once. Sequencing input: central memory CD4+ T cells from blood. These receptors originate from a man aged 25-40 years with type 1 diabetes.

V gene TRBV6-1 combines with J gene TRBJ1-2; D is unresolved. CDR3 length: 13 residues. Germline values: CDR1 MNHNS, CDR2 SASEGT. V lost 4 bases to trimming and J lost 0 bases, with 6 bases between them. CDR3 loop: CASSALPNYGYTF. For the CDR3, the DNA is TGTGCCAGCAGTGCGCTTCCTAACTATGGCTACACCTTC.

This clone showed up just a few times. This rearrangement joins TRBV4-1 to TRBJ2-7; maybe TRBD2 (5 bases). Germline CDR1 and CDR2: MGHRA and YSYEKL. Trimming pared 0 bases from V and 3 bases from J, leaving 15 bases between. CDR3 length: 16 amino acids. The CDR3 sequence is CASSQEPGIGRYEQYF. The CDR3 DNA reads TGCGCCAGCAGCCAAGAACCGGGGATAGGGCGCTACGAGCAGTACTTC.